This T cell receptor (beta chain) stems from a study of blood T cells in healthy people across ages. Study-wide results and limits: Roughly linear age-related decline in beta diversity appeared, significant by age 40. Unknown CMV status may confound age-related changes in expanded clones. Diversity was estimated from one million T cells, and these estimates were considered underestimates.

Primers used in a second PCR of roughly 7 to 12 cycles were a sample-barcoded 5' primer and a J-beta primer mix. TCRdb fed the 5' RACE reads into MiXCR, producing one record per CDR3 protein. The sample has around 1,100,000 distinct CDR3 sequences, less than 45% seen once. CDR3 length: 14 residues. This clonotype was found a few times. Antigen: not known. This clonotype was sampled from a man aged 18 to 29 in good health. V and J are TRBV21-1 and TRBJ1-1. TRBV21-1 is designated a pseudogene. What was sequenced was blood. The CDR3 sequence: CASSKNPVWAEAFF. In DNA, the CDR3 is TGTGCCAGCAGCAAAAACCCCGTCTGGGCTGAAGCTTTCTTT.